The 15 T cell receptor beta chains in this list originate from one sample, sequenced in a study of PD-L1 blockade in urothelial cancer. Assay used: immunoSEQ multiplex PCR; TCRdb lists only in-frame clones, some missing. The sample records 75,000 to 95,000 clones, 90% being singletons. The sequenced sample was PBMCs, obtained around atezolizumab (anti-PD-L1) treatment. The receptors were sampled from a man aged 60-69 years with urothelial cancer.

V gene TRBV16 combines with J gene TRBJ1-5; TRBD1 might be the D (5 bases). The CDR3 contains 15 residues. Germline CDR1 reads KGHSY; CDR2 reads FQNENV. V gave up 0 bases and J gave up 1 base, with 7 bases separating them. The CDR3 region is CASSQSRGSNQPQHF. Here the CDR3 DNA reads TGTGCCAGCAGCCAATCTCGGGGGAGCAATCAGCCCCAGCATTTT.

This chain joins TRBV30 and TRBJ2-4; possibly TRBD2 for D (5 bases). The CDR3 runs 14 residues. Germline assignment: CDR1 GTSNPN and CDR2 SVGIG (reference sequence). Trimming cost V 3 bases and J 0 bases, with 9 bases left between them. CDR3 in DNA: TGTGCCTGGAGCGGGGAACTAGCCAAAAACATTCAGTACTTC. It is translated as CAWSGELAKNIQYF.

The chain joins TRBV15 to TRBJ1-2, with 10 nucleotides matching TRBD1. With 3 bases clipped from V and 4 bases from J, the junction kept 8 bases outside the gene matches. The germline V gene encodes CDR1 LNHNV and CDR2 YYDKDF (reference sequence). This CDR3 contains 16 residues. This CDR3 reads CATSRGETGGSYGYTF. CDR3 in DNA: TGTGCCACCAGCAGGGGAGAGACAGGGGGCAGCTATGGCTACACCTTC. Full variable domain (rest looked up from reference TRBV15 and TRBJ1-2): DAMVIQNPRYQVTQFGKPVTLSCSQTLNHNVMYWYQQKSSQAPKLLFHYYDKDFNNEADTPDNFQSRRPNTSFCFLDIRSPGLGDTAMYLCATSRGETGGSYGYTFGSGTRLTVV.

This rearrangement joins TRBV19 to TRBJ1-5, with D uncertain. In germline, CDR1 is LNHDA, CDR2 SQIVND (reference sequence). V gave up 3 bases and J gave up 0 bases, with 21 bases separating them. This CDR3 comprises 19 residues. As DNA, the CDR3 is TGTGCCAGTAGTATCACTCGGGGAGGACGGAGGAATAGCAATCAGCCCCAGCATTTT. It translates to CASSITRGGRRNSNQPQHF.

Only one count was recorded for this clone. The chain has TRBV5-6 and TRBJ2-6; a possible D gene is TRBD1 (6 bases). Germline V gives CDR1 SGHDT, CDR2 YYEEEE. The V end was cut by 1 base, the J end by 0 bases, with 17 bases between. This CDR3 is 19 amino acids long. This chain's CDR3 is CASSLNLRGLHSGANVLTF. The CDR3 DNA reads TGTGCCAGCAGCTTGAATCTCAGGGGCCTACACTCTGGGGCCAACGTCCTGACTTTC.

This clone was counted once. The V call is TRBV28, the J call TRBJ2-7, with D possibly TRBD2 on 6 matching bases. Germline CDR1 MDHEN, CDR2 SYDVKM. This CDR3 comprises 13 residues. Trimming took off 8 bases at V and 7 bases at J, with 18 bases between the two ends. The CDR3 nucleotides read TGTGCCAGCCGCCCAGGAGGGGCGGGTGAGCAGTACTTC. This translates into CASRPGGAGEQYF. Supplemented by reference TRBV28 and TRBJ2-7, the full variable domain reads DVKVTQSSRYLVKRTGEKVFLECVQDMDHENMFWYRQDPGLGLRLIYFSYDVKMKEKGDIPEGYSVSREKKERFSLILESASTNQTSMYLCASRPGGAGEQYFGPGTRLTVT.

The chain carries TRBV6-5 and TRBJ2-2, with a possible D match to TRBD1 (6 bases). Germline CDR1 is MNHEY and CDR2 is SVGAGI. V was shortened by 6 bases and J by 4 bases, with 12 bases between the two germline ends. The CDR3 is made up of 14 amino acids. The CDR3 protein is CASSKQGGTGELFF. CDR3 in DNA: TGTGCCAGCAGCAAACAAGGGGGCACCGGGGAGCTGTTTTTT.

J is TRBJ2-2 and V is TRBV9, with D perhaps TRBD1 (6 bases). The germline V and J ends were trimmed by 0 bases and 7 bases, with 10 bases remaining between them. CDR1 is SGDLS and CDR2 is YYNGEE in the germline V gene. This CDR3 has 14 amino acids. CDR3 DNA sequence: TGTGCCAGCAGCGTAGGGGGGACAAACGGGGAGCTGTTTTTT. Its translation is CASSVGGTNGELFF.

The chain links TRBV5-1 to TRBJ2-7; 8 bases are shared with TRBD1. CDR1 is SGHRS, CDR2 YFSETQ, per germline. Trimming cost V 2 bases and J 5 bases; bases outside gene matches: 12. The CDR3 loop spans 16 amino acids. In DNA, the CDR3 is TGCGCCAGCAGCTTCACTCGGACAGGGCCGAACGACGAGCAGTACTTC. Translation gives CASSFTRTGPNDEQYF.

This chain connects TRBV5-4 to TRBJ2-7; tentatively, D is TRBD1 (5 bases). Germline assignment: CDR1 SGHNT and CDR2 YYREEE (reference sequence). The length of the CDR3 is 17 residues. V was trimmed by 0 bases and J by 2 bases, leaving 18 bases between them. The CDR3 DNA follows: TGTGCCAGCAGCTTGGGAGGTTTGACAGTTTTCGCCTACGAGCAGTACTTC. Encoded protein: CASSLGGLTVFAYEQYF.

CDR3 in DNA: TGTGCCAGCAGCTTCCGGACTAGCGGGAGTGACATTCAGTACTTC. Translated: CASSFRTSGSDIQYF. The chain joins TRBV7-9 to TRBJ2-4, with TRBD2 matching over 13 bases. CDR3 length equals 15 residues. The V gene end was trimmed by 3 bases and the J gene end by 8 bases; junction bases not matched to a gene: 4. Germline V gives CDR1 SEHNR, CDR2 FQNEAQ (reference sequence).

This chain connects TRBV29-1 to TRBJ2-3; D possibly corresponds to TRBD1 (6 bases). There are 15 residues in the CDR3. The V end was cut by 4 bases, the J end by 1 base, with 15 bases between. CDR1 is SQVTM, CDR2 ANQGSEA, per germline. CDR3 in DNA: TGCAGCGTTGTACTTACAGGGCGGGGCACAGATACGCAGTATTTT. Translation gives CSVVLTGRGTDTQYF.

This CDR3 is CASSQEGSARSEQYF. The CDR3 nucleotides read TGCGCCAGCAGCCAAGAAGGGAGCGCAAGGAGCGAGCAGTACTTC. The V and J genes are TRBV4-1 and TRBJ2-7, with D possibly matching TRBD2 (5 bases). V lost 0 bases and J lost 6, with 15 bases in between. Germline V gene lookup returns CDR1 MGHRA and CDR2 YSYEKL. This CDR3 contains 15 residues.

The J gene is TRBJ2-7, the V gene TRBV4-1; maybe TRBD1 (6 bases). Deletions cut 2 bases from V and 5 bases from J, with 10 bases between. This CDR3 has 13 residues. CDR1 is MGHRA and CDR2 is YSYEKL in the germline V gene. DNA for the CDR3: TGCGCCAGCAGCCAACCGACAGGAGACGAGCAGTACTTC. Amino acids: CASSQPTGDEQYF.

This chain joins TRBV5-1 and TRBJ2-5; perhaps TRBD1 as D (6 bases). V was trimmed by 3 bases and J by 1 base, leaving 10 bases between them. This CDR3 contains 14 residues. The germline CDR1 and CDR2 sequences are SGHRS and YFSETQ. The CDR3 sequence: CASSYTGPQETQYF. The CDR3 DNA reads as TGCGCCAGCAGCTACACAGGGCCCCAAGAGACCCAGTACTTC.